The text below deals with one TCR beta chain. Antigen unknown. Trimming took off 5 bases at V and 1 base at J, with 11 bases between the two ends. The CDR3 loop spans 13 amino acids. Germline assignment: CDR1 GTSNPN and CDR2 SVGIG (reference sequence). From the RT-PCR reads, TCRdb called clonotypes with MiXCR, one entry per CDR3 protein. The sample lists about 700,000 distinct CDR3 sequences; around a sixth were seen once. This sample is drawn from a study of response to subunit inactivated influenza vaccine. Study results and caveats: Each seasonal influenza vaccination recruits few new T cells, the authors suggested.

The starting material was PBMCs from blood, obtained about 13 days after vaccination. The sequence was collected from a man between 50 and 59 years old who received an inactivated influenza vaccine. The rearrangement uses TRBV30 and TRBJ1-1; D call uncertain. Written as DNA, the CDR3 is TGTGCCTGGTCGGAACTCAGGAACACTGAAGCTTTCTTT. Translation: CAWSELRNTEAFF. The full variable domain, its missing parts supplied by reference TRBV30 and TRBJ1-1, is SQTIHQWPATLVQPVGSPLSLECTVEGTSNPNLYWYRQAAGRGLQLLFYSVGIGQISSEVPQNLSASRPQDRQFILSSKKLLLSDSGFYLCAWSELRNTEAFFGQGTRLTVV.